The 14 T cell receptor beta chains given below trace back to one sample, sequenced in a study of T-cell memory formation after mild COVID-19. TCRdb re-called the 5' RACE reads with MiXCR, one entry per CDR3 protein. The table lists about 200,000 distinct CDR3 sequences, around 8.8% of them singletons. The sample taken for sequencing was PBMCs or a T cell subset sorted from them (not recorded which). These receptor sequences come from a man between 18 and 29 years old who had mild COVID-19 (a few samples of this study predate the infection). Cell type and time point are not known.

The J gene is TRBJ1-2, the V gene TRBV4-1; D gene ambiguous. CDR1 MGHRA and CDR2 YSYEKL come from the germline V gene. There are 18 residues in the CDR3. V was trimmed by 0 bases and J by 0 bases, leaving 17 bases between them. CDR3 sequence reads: CASSQEFGCRSSNYGYTF. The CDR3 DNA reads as TGCGCCAGCAGCCAAGAGTTCGGGTGTCGGAGTTCTAACTATGGCTACACCTTC.

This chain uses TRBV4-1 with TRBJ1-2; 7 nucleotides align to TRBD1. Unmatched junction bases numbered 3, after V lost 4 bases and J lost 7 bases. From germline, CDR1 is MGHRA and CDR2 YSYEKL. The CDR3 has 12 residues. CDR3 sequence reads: CASSLGQSGYTF. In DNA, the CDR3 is TGCGCCAGCAGCCTGGGACAGAGTGGCTACACCTTC.

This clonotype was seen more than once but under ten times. The CDR3 region is CASSDLGTGGPNTEAFF. The CDR3 DNA reads as TGTGCCAGCAGTGATCTGGGGACAGGGGGCCCGAACACTGAAGCTTTCTTT. The genes are TRBV2 and TRBJ1-1, with 12 bases that match TRBD1. Per the germline V gene, CDR1 is SNHLY and CDR2 is FYNNEI. CDR3 length equals 17 residues. Trimming at V came to 3 bases and at J to 1 base, leaving 6 bases not matched to a gene.

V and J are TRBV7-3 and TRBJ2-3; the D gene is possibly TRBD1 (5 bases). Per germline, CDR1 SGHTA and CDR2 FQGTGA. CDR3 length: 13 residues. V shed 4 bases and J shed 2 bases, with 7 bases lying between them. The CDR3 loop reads CASSYRHTDTQYF. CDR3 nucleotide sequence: TGTGCCAGCAGCTACAGGCACACAGATACGCAGTATTTT.

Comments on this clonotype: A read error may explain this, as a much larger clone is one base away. Written as DNA, the CDR3 is TGTGCCAGCAGCCCCGTAGGGGGACAGTTCTTC. This sequence encodes CASSPVGGQFF. The V call is TRBV7-9, the J call TRBJ2-1; D perhaps matches TRBD1 (6 bases). Germline CDR1 reads SEHNR; CDR2 reads FQNEAQ (reference sequence). Trimming took off 5 bases at V and 13 bases at J, with 12 bases between the two ends. The CDR3 length is 11 residues.

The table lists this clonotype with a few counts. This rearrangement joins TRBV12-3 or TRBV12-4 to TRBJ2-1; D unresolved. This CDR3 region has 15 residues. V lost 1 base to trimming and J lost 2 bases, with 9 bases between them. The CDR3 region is CASSLVGQPYNEQFF. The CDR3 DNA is TGTGCCAGCAGTTTAGTCGGGCAGCCCTACAATGAGCAGTTCTTC.

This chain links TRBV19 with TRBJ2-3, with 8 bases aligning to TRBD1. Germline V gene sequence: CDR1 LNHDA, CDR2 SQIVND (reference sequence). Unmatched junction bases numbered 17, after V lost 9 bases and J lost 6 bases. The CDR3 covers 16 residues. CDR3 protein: CASTDGTGGIRDTQYF. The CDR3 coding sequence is TGTGCCAGCACAGATGGGACAGGTGGGATTAGGGATACGCAGTATTTT.

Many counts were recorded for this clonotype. The CDR3 sequence is CASSRFSGGGADTQYF. In DNA form, the CDR3 reads TGCGCCAGCAGCCGTTTTTCGGGGGGGGGCGCAGATACGCAGTATTTT. This chain uses TRBV4-1 with TRBJ2-3; 8 bases are a match to TRBD2. Germline V lookup: CDR1 MGHRA, CDR2 YSYEKL. The V gene end was trimmed by 4 bases and the J gene end by 4 bases; junction bases not matched to a gene: 10. The CDR3 length is 16 residues.

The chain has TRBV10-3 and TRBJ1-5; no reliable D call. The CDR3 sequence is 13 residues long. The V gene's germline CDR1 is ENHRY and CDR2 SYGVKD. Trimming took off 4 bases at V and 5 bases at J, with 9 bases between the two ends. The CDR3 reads CAISVSPDQPQHF. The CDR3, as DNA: TGTGCCATCAGTGTATCTCCGGATCAGCCCCAGCATTTT.

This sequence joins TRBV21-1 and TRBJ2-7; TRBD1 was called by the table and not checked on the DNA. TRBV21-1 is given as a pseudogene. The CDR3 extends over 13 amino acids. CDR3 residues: CASTDRTAYEQYF. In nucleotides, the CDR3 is TGTGCCAGCACCGACAGGACAGCCTACGAGCAGTACTTC.

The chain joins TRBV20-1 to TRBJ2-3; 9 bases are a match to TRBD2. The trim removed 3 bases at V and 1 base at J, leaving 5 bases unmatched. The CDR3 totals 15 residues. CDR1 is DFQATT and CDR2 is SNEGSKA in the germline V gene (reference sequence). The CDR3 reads CSASRASGGTDTQYF. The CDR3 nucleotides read TGCAGTGCTAGTAGGGCTAGCGGGGGCACAGATACGCAGTATTTT.

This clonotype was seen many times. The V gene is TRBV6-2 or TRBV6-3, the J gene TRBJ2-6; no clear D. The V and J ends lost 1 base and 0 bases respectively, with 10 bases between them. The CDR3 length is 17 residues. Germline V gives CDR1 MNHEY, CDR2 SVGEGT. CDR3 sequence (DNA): TGTGCCAGCAGTTACTTAGGGCCGAGCTCTGGGGCCAACGTCCTGACTTTC. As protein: CASSYLGPSSGANVLTF.

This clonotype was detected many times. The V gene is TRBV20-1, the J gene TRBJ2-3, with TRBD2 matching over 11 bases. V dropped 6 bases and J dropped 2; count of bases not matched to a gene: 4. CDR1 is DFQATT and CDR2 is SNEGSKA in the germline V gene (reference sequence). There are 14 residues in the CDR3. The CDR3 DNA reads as TGCAGTGCCAAACTAGCGGGGGACACAGATACGCAGTATTTT. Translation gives CSAKLAGDTDTQYF.

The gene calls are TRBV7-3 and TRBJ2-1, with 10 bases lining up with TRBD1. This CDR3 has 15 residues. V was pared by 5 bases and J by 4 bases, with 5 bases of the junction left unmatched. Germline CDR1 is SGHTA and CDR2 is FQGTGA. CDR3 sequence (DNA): TGTGCCAGCAGCAAGCCGGGACAGGGGTACAATGAGCAGTTCTTC. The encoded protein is CASSKPGQGYNEQFF.